Below are 27 T cell receptor beta chains sequenced from a single sample in a study of technical replicates of blood from a handful of donors. Using immunoSEQ multiplex PCR, the repertoire was profiled, and TCRdb retains in-frame clones only, with some absent. The sample contains about 73,000 clones, roughly 93% of which appear only once. Sequencing was done on a sample of T cells isolated from PBMCs. The receptors here all came from a human donor in good health.

The chain combines TRBV28 with TRBJ2-1, with TRBD2 as a possible D gene (7 bases). The CDR3 totals 15 residues. V lost 5 bases and J 5 bases, leaving 16 bases between the germline ends. Germline V CDR1 and CDR2: MDHEN, SYDVKM. In nucleotides, the CDR3 is TGTGCCAGCAGTCCTACAGGGACTACTAACAATGAGCAGTTCTTC. Translation gives CASSPTGTTNNEQFF.

The chain carries TRBV28 and TRBJ2-1; the match to TRBD2 covers 13 bases. Trimming at V came to 10 bases and at J to 9 bases, leaving 9 bases not matched to a gene. Germline values: CDR1 MDHEN, CDR2 SYDVKM. CDR3 length: 14 amino acids. CDR3 in DNA: TGTGCCACCGTCGGACTAGCGGGAGTTCGTGAGCAGTTCTTC. Residues: CATVGLAGVREQFF.

This chain links TRBV18 with TRBJ2-7; weak D call: TRBD2 (6 bases). The V and J ends lost 6 bases and 0 bases respectively, with 15 bases between them. Germline V lookup: CDR1 KGHSH, CDR2 LQKENI. The CDR3 runs 15 residues. The CDR3 DNA is TGTGCCAGCTCGGACCACGGGGACTTCTCCTACGAGCAGTACTTC. Its translation is CASSDHGDFSYEQYF.

The chain links TRBV19 to TRBJ2-5; D is uncertain. Germline CDR1 is LNHDA and CDR2 is SQIVND (reference sequence). The ends were cut back, 3 bases at V and 2 bases at J, with 13 bases in the middle. The CDR3 runs to 15 residues. CDR3 bases: TGTGCCAGTAGTATTCATCGTGGAGCACAAGAGACCCAGTACTTC. It encodes CASSIHRGAQETQYF.

This clone was seen a few times. The chain has TRBV19 and TRBJ1-5; perhaps TRBD1 as D (6 bases). The CDR3 length is 13 residues. V was clipped by 10 bases and J by 2 bases, with 12 bases between them. Germline V gives CDR1 LNHDA, CDR2 SQIVND (reference sequence). The CDR3 region is CATGTIGNQPQHF. As DNA, the CDR3 is TGTGCCACTGGGACAATTGGCAATCAGCCCCAGCATTTT.

The chain uses TRBV4-1 and TRBJ1-2; TRBD1 might be the D (6 bases). Trimming removed 1 base from V and 2 bases from J, with 11 bases in between. The germline V gene encodes CDR1 MGHRA and CDR2 YSYEKL. This CDR3 is built from 15 residues. Written as DNA, the CDR3 is TGCGCCAGCAGCCAAGGGGAAGGACAGAACTATGGCTACACCTTC. This gives the protein CASSQGEGQNYGYTF.

V is TRBV27 and J is TRBJ2-3; 9 nucleotides agree with TRBD2. The CDR3 sequence is 17 residues long. V lost 1 base and J lost 1; bases outside the gene matches: 6. Looked up from germline, CDR1 is MNHEY and CDR2 is SMNVEV (reference sequence). CDR3 sequence: CASSLLKAGGRTDTQYF. The DNA for the CDR3 is TGTGCCAGCAGTTTATTGAAAGCGGGAGGCCGCACAGATACGCAGTATTTT.

The V and J genes are TRBV10-2 and TRBJ1-1; D is uncertain. Germline V CDR1 and CDR2: WSHSY, SAAADI. This CDR3 is 11 amino acids long. V was cut by 9 bases and J by 7 bases, with 12 bases left in between. CDR3 amino acids: CARDPGVEAFF. DNA for the CDR3: TGCGCCAGGGACCCGGGAGTTGAAGCTTTCTTT.

The chain recombines TRBV7-9 with TRBJ1-1; 11 bases are a match to TRBD1. With 6 bases clipped from V and 1 base from J, the junction kept 13 bases outside the gene matches. This CDR3 contains 18 residues. The germline V gene has CDR1 SEHNR and CDR2 FQNEAQ (reference sequence). The CDR3 protein is CASRYPRTGGAGNTEAFF. Written as DNA, the CDR3 is TGTGCCAGCAGGTACCCACGGACAGGGGGCGCAGGGAACACTGAAGCTTTCTTT. Complete variable domain (other parts from reference TRBV7-9 and TRBJ1-1): DTGVSQNPRHKITKRGQNVTFRCDPISEHNRLYWYRQTLGQGPEFLTYFQNEAQLEKSRLLSDRFSAERPKGSFSTLEIQRTEQGDSAMYLCASRYPRTGGAGNTEAFFGQGTRLTVV.

The chain's CDR3 is CASSPSGTGREKLFF. CDR3 nucleotide sequence: TGTGCCAGCAGTCCGTCCGGGACAGGGCGGGAAAAACTGTTTTTT. The rearrangement joins TRBV5-6 to TRBJ1-4; the match to TRBD1 covers 9 bases. Germline loops: CDR1 SGHDT, CDR2 YYEEEE. The CDR3 has 15 residues. With 5 bases clipped from V and 8 bases from J, the junction kept 10 bases outside the gene matches.

This clone was seen only once. The chain employs TRBV7-2 and TRBJ2-7, with TRBD1 matching 7 bases. CDR3 length equals 15 residues. J gave up 3 bases and V 4 bases, and 9 bases lay outside the gene matches. Germline V lookup: CDR1 SGHTA, CDR2 FQGNSA. CDR3 sequence: CASSSRDREFYEQYF. CDR3 sequence (DNA): TGTGCCAGCAGCTCCCGGGACAGAGAATTCTACGAGCAGTACTTC.

This chain connects TRBV5-8 to TRBJ1-1; 8 bases match TRBD1. V was pared by 10 bases and J by 6 bases, with 14 bases of the junction left unmatched. The germline CDR1 and CDR2 sequences are SGHTS and YDEGEE. CDR3 length: 14 amino acids. CDR3 in DNA: TGTGCCTCAACTGCCAGGGGGCGCGAATCTGAAGCTTTCTTT. It yields the protein CASTARGRESEAFF.

The chain couples TRBV6-1 to TRBJ1-5; D is unclear. Germline loops: CDR1 MNHNS, CDR2 SASEGT. Trimming removed 2 bases at V and 6 bases at J, with 11 bases between. There are 14 residues in the CDR3. The CDR3 loop reads CASSEFYRGQPQHF. CDR3 coding DNA: TGTGCCAGCAGTGAATTTTATCGGGGTCAGCCCCAGCATTTT.

The V and J genes are TRBV10-3 and TRBJ2-7; tentatively, D is TRBD2 (5 bases). The CDR3 totals 13 residues. The V end lost 4 bases, the J end lost 2 bases, and 9 bases lay between the germline ends. Germline V gives CDR1 ENHRY, CDR2 SYGVKD. The CDR3 DNA follows: TGTGCCATCAGTGTCGAGACTACCTACGAGCAGTACTTC. Amino acids: CAISVETTYEQYF.

The V and J genes are TRBV14 and TRBJ1-3; D gene unclear. CDR1 and CDR2 (germline): SGHDN, FVKESK. This CDR3 region has 14 residues. The ends were cut back, 7 bases at V and 0 bases at J, with 10 bases in the middle. The CDR3 DNA reads TGTGCCAGCATGGCAGGCCCCTCTGGAAACACCATATATTTT. Protein: CASMAGPSGNTIYF.

The chain is built from TRBV18 and TRBJ1-1; a possible D gene is TRBD1 (5 bases). The germline CDR1 and CDR2 sequences are KGHSH and LQKENI. Trimming took off 6 bases at V and 0 bases at J, with 20 bases between the two ends. The CDR3 loop spans 17 amino acids. CDR3 nucleotide sequence: TGTGCCAGCTCGCCGAGACCGGGGGGAGGTATGAACACTGAAGCTTTCTTT. Its translation is CASSPRPGGGMNTEAFF. Drawing the rest from reference TRBV18 and TRBJ1-1, the complete variable domain is NAGVMQNPRHLVRRRGQEARLRCSPMKGHSHVYWYRQLPEEGLKFMVYLQKENIIDESGMPKERFSAEFPKEGPSILRIQQVVRGDSAAYFCASSPRPGGGMNTEAFFGQGTRLTVV.

This chain uses TRBV19 with TRBJ2-7; TRBD2 is a possible D gene (7 bases). V gave up 5 bases and J gave up 6 bases, with 17 bases separating them. CDR1 and CDR2 from the germline V gene are LNHDA and SQIVND (reference sequence). This CDR3 is 14 amino acids long. CDR3 nucleotide sequence: TGTGCCAGTAGTGGCTTAAGTAGGGGGGGCGAGCAGTACTTC. This codes for CASSGLSRGGEQYF.

The V gene is TRBV18, the J gene TRBJ1-1; a possible D gene is TRBD1 (5 bases). V shed 2 bases and J shed 0 bases, with 10 bases lying between them. Looked up from germline, CDR1 is KGHSH and CDR2 is LQKENI. The CDR3 is 15 residues long. CDR3 amino acids: CASSPGQGLNTEAFF. CDR3 coding DNA: TGTGCCAGCTCACCAGGACAAGGACTGAACACTGAAGCTTTCTTT. Supplemented by reference TRBV18 and TRBJ1-1, the full variable domain reads NAGVMQNPRHLVRRRGQEARLRCSPMKGHSHVYWYRQLPEEGLKFMVYLQKENIIDESGMPKERFSAEFPKEGPSILRIQQVVRGDSAAYFCASSPGQGLNTEAFFGQGTRLTVV.

The genes are TRBV27 and TRBJ2-7, with 13 positions matching TRBD2. After removal of 0 bases from V and 4 bases from J, the junction contained 6 bases not matched to a gene. There are 17 residues in the CDR3. Germline V gene lookup returns CDR1 MNHEY and CDR2 SMNVEV (reference sequence). CDR3 protein: CASSLSGGLAGIYEQYF. The CDR3 DNA reads TGTGCCAGCAGTTTATCGGGGGGACTAGCGGGGATTTACGAGCAGTACTTC.

The chain links TRBV30 to TRBJ2-5, with no clear D. This CDR3 is built from 13 residues. V lost 3 bases and J lost 3, with 11 bases in between. Looked up from germline, CDR1 is GTSNPN and CDR2 is SVGIG (reference sequence). CDR3 residues: CAWRIGTEETQYF. CDR3 nucleotide sequence: TGTGCCTGGAGAATAGGAACAGAAGAGACCCAGTACTTC.

This chain joins TRBV28 and TRBJ2-7; 14 nucleotides match TRBD2. The CDR3 length is 20 residues. Germline CDR1 and CDR2: MDHEN and SYDVKM. With V trimmed by 5 bases and J by 2 bases, 17 bases remained unmatched. CDR3 DNA: TGTGCCAGCAGTCCTAGCTCCGGGACTAGCGGGAGATCGGGACCCTACGAGCAGTACTTC. Protein: CASSPSSGTSGRSGPYEQYF. Together with reference TRBV28 and TRBJ2-7, the CDR3 gives the full variable domain: DVKVTQSSRYLVKRTGEKVFLECVQDMDHENMFWYRQDPGLGLRLIYFSYDVKMKEKGDIPEGYSVSREKKERFSLILESASTNQTSMYLCASSPSSGTSGRSGPYEQYFGPGTRLTVT.

The chain joins TRBV27 to TRBJ1-5; D remains ambiguous. This CDR3 is 13 amino acids long. Between the trimmed V and J ends, which lost 5 bases and 3 bases, there was a span of 8 bases. The germline V gene has CDR1 MNHEY and CDR2 SMNVEV (reference sequence). The CDR3 DNA reads as TGTGCCAGCAGTAGAGGGTTCAATCAGCCCCAGCATTTT. Translating gives CASSRGFNQPQHF.

The CDR3 loop reads CASRLRLAALAPKETQYF. CDR3 coding DNA: TGCGCCAGCAGACTCCGACTAGCGGCGCTGGCTCCTAAAGAGACCCAGTACTTC. This rearrangement joins TRBV4-1 to TRBJ2-5; 9 nucleotides match TRBD2. Per the germline V gene, CDR1 is MGHRA and CDR2 is YSYEKL. This CDR3 has 18 residues. V was pared by 6 bases and J by 3 bases, with 17 bases of the junction left unmatched.

J is TRBJ2-5 and V is TRBV28; 8 bases are a match to TRBD2. Per the germline V gene, CDR1 is MDHEN and CDR2 is SYDVKM. This CDR3 has 14 amino acids. V lost 3 bases, J lost 4 bases, and 4 bases stayed unmatched. CDR3 sequence: CASSFLAGIETQYF. The DNA of the CDR3 is TGTGCCAGCAGTTTCCTAGCGGGTATAGAGACCCAGTACTTC.

The rearrangement links TRBV10-2 to TRBJ1-1; TRBD1 aligns across 8 bases. The germline V gene encodes CDR1 WSHSY and CDR2 SAAADI. The CDR3 totals 14 residues. The trim removed 5 bases at V and 0 bases at J, leaving 2 bases unmatched. CDR3 residues: CASSPGQVNTEAFF. CDR3 nucleotide sequence: TGCGCCAGCAGTCCGGGACAGGTGAACACTGAAGCTTTCTTT.

V is TRBV5-8 and J is TRBJ2-7; D not resolved. The CDR3 is made up of 11 amino acids. Germline V gives CDR1 SGHTS, CDR2 YDEGEE. V was clipped by 3 bases and J by 4 bases, with 5 bases between them. For the CDR3, the DNA is TGTGCCAGCAGCTCCTCTTACGAGCAGTACTTC. Translation: CASSSSYEQYF.

V and J are TRBV7-9 and TRBJ2-1; possibly TRBD2 for D (5 bases). Germline values: CDR1 SEHNR, CDR2 FQNEAQ (reference sequence). The CDR3 totals 14 residues. V dropped 3 bases and J dropped 4 bases, with 10 bases sitting between them. In DNA form, the CDR3 reads TGTGCCAGCAGCTTTAACGGGGTGTACAATGAGCAGTTCTTC. This sequence encodes CASSFNGVYNEQFF. The complete variable domain, with remaining parts taken from reference TRBV7-9 and TRBJ2-1, reads DTGVSQNPRHKITKRGQNVTFRCDPISEHNRLYWYRQTLGQGPEFLTYFQNEAQLEKSRLLSDRFSAERPKGSFSTLEIQRTEQGDSAMYLCASSFNGVYNEQFFGPGTRLTVL.